This T cell receptor beta chain derives from a study of cytomegalovirus exposure and HLA in healthy donors. Regarding the study as a whole: A classifier reportedly called cytomegalovirus status with high sensitivity and specificity.

Looked up from germline, CDR1 is LNHDA and CDR2 is SQIVND (reference sequence). There are 12 residues in the CDR3. V was shortened by 5 bases and J by 5 bases, with 9 bases between the two germline ends. The PCR contained 60 Vbeta and 13 Jbeta primers. Some clones are missing from TCRdb's copy, which holds only in-frame ones; the method was immunoSEQ multiplex PCR. The sample shows 55,000 to 85,000 clones, roughly 89% of them seen only once. This clone was detected only once. What it binds is not known. Input material: PBMCs. The sequence came from a young woman in good health and CMV-seronegative. This chain links TRBV19 with TRBJ1-1, with D unresolved. Written as DNA, the CDR3 is TGTGCCAGTAGTGACCGGGAGACTGAAGCTTTCTTT. Encoded protein: CASSDRETEAFF.